Below, 21 T cell receptor beta chains from the same sample are listed, as sequenced in a study of Ad26.COV2.S vaccination and SARS-CoV-2 variants. The data were produced by immunoSEQ multiplex PCR, yet TCRdb's version contains in-frame clones alone and is incomplete. Here the sample spans some 190,000 clones, around 90% being singletons. This material consisted of peripheral blood, taken after recovery from COVID-19. These receptors were collected from a human donor who had recovered from COVID-19.

This chain connects TRBV5-1 to TRBJ2-6; 8 bases are a match to TRBD2. Germline CDR1 is SGHRS and CDR2 is YFSETQ. The CDR3 is made up of 18 amino acids. The junction had 9 bases not matched to a gene; V was cut back by 0 bases and J by 4 bases. CDR3 in DNA: TGCGCCAGCAGCTTGGTGGGGACTAGTCAAACGGGGGCCAACGTCCTGACTTTC. Encoded protein: CASSLVGTSQTGANVLTF.

This sequence joins TRBV28 and TRBJ2-3; 9 nucleotides align to TRBD2. The CDR3 has 16 residues. CDR1 and CDR2 from the germline V gene are MDHEN and SYDVKM. V was clipped by 2 bases and J by 3 bases; unmatched bases: 6. The CDR3 DNA reads as TGTGCCAGCAGTTTAACGGCGGGAGGGCCAACAGATACGCAGTATTTT. It is translated as CASSLTAGGPTDTQYF.

V gene TRBV5-8 combines with J gene TRBJ2-2; TRBD2 might be the D (6 bases). CDR3 size: 16 residues. V was shortened by 6 bases and J by 4 bases, with 19 bases between the two germline ends. Germline lookup yields CDR1 SGHTS and CDR2 YDEGEE. This CDR3 is CASTRSGGMVTGELFF. The CDR3 region has the DNA TGTGCCAGCACCCGAAGTGGAGGGATGGTCACCGGGGAGCTGTTTTTT.

The V gene is TRBV6-1, the J gene TRBJ1-6; no definite D call. This CDR3 contains 15 residues. From germline, CDR1 is MNHNS and CDR2 SASEGT. V dropped 1 base and J dropped 10 bases, with 14 bases sitting between them. DNA for the CDR3: TGTGCCAGCAGTGAAGAAGCAGGAATTATCTCACCCCTCCACTTT. Encoded protein: CASSEEAGIISPLHF.

This chain joins TRBV4-1 and TRBJ1-6; D may be TRBD1 (6 bases). Germline CDR1 reads MGHRA; CDR2 reads YSYEKL. The CDR3 loop spans 18 amino acids. The V end was cut by 2 bases, the J end by 9 bases, with 23 bases between. The CDR3 reads CASSQPDTLGQSSSPLHF. As DNA, the CDR3 is TGCGCCAGCAGCCAACCGGACACTTTAGGACAGTCGAGTTCACCCCTCCACTTT.

The chain carries TRBV9 and TRBJ2-7; a possible D gene is TRBD2 (7 bases). The CDR3 spans 15 residues. Germline lookup yields CDR1 SGDLS and CDR2 YYNGEE. V was clipped by 4 bases and J by 1 base, with 15 bases between them. The CDR3: CASSPGGHSSYEQYF. CDR3 DNA: TGTGCCAGCAGCCCGGGGGGACATTCTTCCTACGAGCAGTACTTC.

This clone came up once. The chain employs TRBV28 and TRBJ2-1, with D possibly being TRBD1 (7 bases). Deletions cut 6 bases from V and 7 bases from J, with 16 bases between. Germline values: CDR1 MDHEN, CDR2 SYDVKM. This CDR3 contains 14 residues. In DNA, the CDR3 is TGTGCCAGCAGGAGTCCAGGGGGGATTAATGAGCAGTTCTTC. Translation: CASRSPGGINEQFF.

V usage is TRBV5-1 and J usage is TRBJ2-1; D may match TRBD1 or TRBD2 (5 bases each). Trimming shortened V by 4 bases and J by 0 bases, and 14 bases separated the two germline ends. The CDR3 covers 16 residues. Germline V lookup: CDR1 SGHRS, CDR2 YFSETQ. CDR3 loop: CASSPGPQGSYNEQFF. CDR3 DNA sequence: TGCGCCAGCAGCCCGGGACCCCAAGGCTCCTACAATGAGCAGTTCTTC. Filled out from reference TRBV5-1 and TRBJ2-1, the complete variable domain reads KAGVTQTPRYLIKTRGQQVTLSCSPISGHRSVSWYQQTPGQGLQFLFEYFSETQRNKGNFPGRFSGRQFSNSRSEMNVSTLELGDSALYLCASSPGPQGSYNEQFFGPGTRLTVL.

The chain has TRBV16 and TRBJ1-1; 9 bases agree with TRBD1. The CDR3 length is 15 residues. Germline V gene data show CDR1 as KGHSY and CDR2 as FQNENV. V lost 5 bases, J lost 4 bases, and 8 bases stayed unmatched. Written as DNA, the CDR3 is TGTGCCAGCAGCAAGCTACAGGGGGCAGGCACTGAAGCTTTCTTT. This encodes CASSKLQGAGTEAFF. Using reference TRBV16 and TRBJ1-1 for the parts outside the CDR3, the full variable domain is GEEVAQTPKHLVRGEGQKAKLYCAPIKGHSYVFWYQQVLKNEFKFLISFQNENVFDETGMPKERFSAKCLPNSPCSLEIQATKLEDSAVYFCASSKLQGAGTEAFFGQGTRLTVV.

This rearrangement joins TRBV10-3 to TRBJ2-4; D uncertain. The CDR3 is made up of 13 amino acids. The germline V and J ends were trimmed by 5 bases and 3 bases, with 8 bases remaining between them. Germline V gene lookup returns CDR1 ENHRY and CDR2 SYGVKD. CDR3 nucleotide sequence: TGTGCCATCAGTCAAAGCAACAAAAACATTCAGTACTTC. Translated: CAISQSNKNIQYF.

The chain combines TRBV19 with TRBJ2-2; 8 bases fit TRBD1. The CDR3 sequence is 15 residues long. CDR1 is LNHDA, CDR2 SQIVND, per germline (reference sequence). V trimming: 1 base; J trimming: 8 bases; junction bases outside the gene matches: 6. The CDR3 DNA follows: TGTGCCAGTAGTATAGGGACAGGGTCCCGAGGGGAGCTGTTTTTT. It encodes CASSIGTGSRGELFF. Looking up the rest from reference TRBV19 and TRBJ2-2 gives the full variable domain: DGGITQSPKYLFRKEGQNVTLSCEQNLNHDAMYWYRQDPGQGLRLIYYSQIVNDFQKGDIAEGYSVSREKKESFPLTVTSAQKNPTAFYLCASSIGTGSRGELFFGEGSRLTVL.

The gene calls are TRBV4-2 and TRBJ2-2; D may be TRBD1 or TRBD2 (5 bases each). The CDR3 sequence is 17 residues long. Trimming took 0 bases from V and 5 from J, leaving 16 bases between them. Germline CDR1 reads LGHNA; CDR2 reads YNFKEQ. The CDR3 is CASSQEGPGWGTGELFF. In nucleotides, the CDR3 is TGTGCCAGCAGCCAAGAGGGGCCGGGATGGGGAACCGGGGAGCTGTTTTTT.

The chain employs TRBV6-5 and TRBJ1-2, with 7 nucleotides matching TRBD1. The CDR3 consists of 15 residues. Losses at the gene ends were 2 bases for V and 4 bases for J; bases not matched to a gene: 7. The germline CDR1 and CDR2 sequences are MNHEY and SVGAGI. The CDR3 sequence is CASSYATGQTYGYTF. As DNA, the CDR3 is TGTGCCAGCAGTTACGCAACGGGACAGACCTATGGCTACACCTTC.

In nucleotides, the CDR3 is TGTGCCAGTAGTTTAGCGGGGGGCTCCTACGAGCAGTACTTC. Translating gives CASSLAGGSYEQYF. The chain uses TRBV19 and TRBJ2-7; 10 nucleotides align to TRBD2. CDR1 LNHDA and CDR2 SQIVND come from the germline V gene (reference sequence). There are 14 residues in the CDR3. Trimming at V came to 5 bases and at J to 0 bases, leaving 1 base not matched to a gene.

V and J are TRBV5-6 and TRBJ1-3, with a possible D match to TRBD1 (5 bases). The CDR3 loop spans 14 amino acids. The germline gives CDR1 SGHDT, CDR2 YYEEEE. Trimming took 4 bases from V and 4 from J, leaving 12 bases between them. The CDR3 region has the DNA TGTGCCAGCAGCCCTAGGGGCCCAGGAAACACCATATATTTT. Protein product: CASSPRGPGNTIYF.

V gene TRBV6-5 combines with J gene TRBJ1-3; a possible D gene is TRBD1 (5 bases). Trimming shortened V by 7 bases and J by 2 bases, and 15 bases separated the two germline ends. Germline CDR1 and CDR2: MNHEY and SVGAGI. The CDR3 covers 15 residues. This chain's CDR3 is CASKGQELAGNTIYF. CDR3 in DNA: TGTGCCAGCAAGGGGCAGGAGCTTGCTGGAAACACCATATATTTT.

The rearrangement uses TRBV6-2 or TRBV6-3 and TRBJ2-7, with D perhaps matching TRBD1 (6 bases). Germline CDR1 and CDR2: MNHEY and SVGEGT. The CDR3 totals 12 residues. V dropped 0 bases and J dropped 7 bases, with 7 bases sitting between them. CDR3: CASSYSRGEQYF. CDR3 bases: TGTGCCAGCAGTTACTCGAGGGGGGAGCAGTACTTC.

This clone was seen only once. This rearrangement joins TRBV6-5 to TRBJ1-6, with D hard to call. Trimming shortened V by 6 bases and J by 10 bases, and 13 bases separated the two germline ends. The CDR3 is made up of 13 amino acids. CDR1 is MNHEY, CDR2 SVGAGI, per germline. Here the CDR3 DNA reads TGTGCCAGCAGGCCTAGCGGGGTATCACCCCTCCACTTT. Protein product: CASRPSGVSPLHF.

The chain carries TRBV2 and TRBJ1-1; TRBD1 agrees at 7 bases. This CDR3 is 12 amino acids long. V was pared by 6 bases and J by 4 bases, with 2 bases of the junction left unmatched. CDR1 and CDR2 (germline): SNHLY, FYNNEI. The CDR3 sequence is CASRWTGTEAFF. CDR3 in DNA: TGTGCCAGCAGATGGACAGGCACTGAAGCTTTCTTT. The full variable domain, rest sourced from reference TRBV2 and TRBJ1-1, is EPEVTQTPSHQVTQMGQEVILRCVPISNHLYFYWYRQILGQKVEFLVSFYNNEISEKSEIFDDQFSVERPDGSNFTLKIRSTKLEDSAMYFCASRWTGTEAFFGQGTRLTVV.

This chain uses TRBV20-1 with TRBJ2-5; 8 bases agree with TRBD1. Losses at the gene ends were 3 bases for V and 2 bases for J; bases not matched to a gene: 17. Germline CDR1 and CDR2: DFQATT and SNEGSKA (reference sequence). The CDR3 runs to 18 residues. The CDR3 nucleotides read TGCAGTGCTAGTGGGCCCCCGGGACAGGTGCGGAGACAAGAGACCCAGTACTTC. Its protein is CSASGPPGQVRRQETQYF.

The genes are TRBV2 and TRBJ2-1, with D perhaps TRBD1 (5 bases). This CDR3 contains 13 residues. The V gene lost 1 base and the J gene lost 16 bases, with 17 bases spanning the gap. Germline CDR1 and CDR2: SNHLY and FYNNEI. In DNA, the CDR3 is TGTGCCAGCAGTGAAGAGGGGCGGACCTCCTCTTTCTTC. Translated: CASSEEGRTSSFF.